This entry lists 2 T cell receptor beta chains sequenced from one sample in a study of T cell changes during pregnancy in multiple sclerosis. Produced via immunoSEQ multiplex PCR; TCRdb's table is partial and in-frame only. The repertoire consists of some 41,000 clones, with about 89% occurring once and the leading ten covering roughly 0.45%. Specimen: CD4+ T cells from peripheral blood mononuclear cells, collected in the third trimester of pregnancy. All receptors come from a female donor in good health, enrolled as a control in a pregnancy study.

The V gene is TRBV7-2, the J gene TRBJ1-1; tentative D call: TRBD1 (5 bases). Trimming removed 1 base from V and 3 bases from J, with 9 bases in between. The CDR3 sequence is 14 residues long. CDR1 is SGHTA, CDR2 FQGNSA, per germline. For the CDR3, the DNA is TGTGCCAGCAGCTTAGTTTGGGGGGACACTGAAGCTTTCTTT. Protein product: CASSLVWGDTEAFF.

The J gene is TRBJ1-5, the V gene TRBV21-1; TRBD1 is taken as the D call from the table, unchecked against the DNA. TRBV21-1 is listed as a pseudogene. The CDR3 runs 17 residues. CDR3 sequence (DNA): TGTGCCAGCAGCAAATGGCGAGTGGAGGGGGCAGGGCAGCCCCAGCATTTT. It specifies CASSKWRVEGAGQPQHF.